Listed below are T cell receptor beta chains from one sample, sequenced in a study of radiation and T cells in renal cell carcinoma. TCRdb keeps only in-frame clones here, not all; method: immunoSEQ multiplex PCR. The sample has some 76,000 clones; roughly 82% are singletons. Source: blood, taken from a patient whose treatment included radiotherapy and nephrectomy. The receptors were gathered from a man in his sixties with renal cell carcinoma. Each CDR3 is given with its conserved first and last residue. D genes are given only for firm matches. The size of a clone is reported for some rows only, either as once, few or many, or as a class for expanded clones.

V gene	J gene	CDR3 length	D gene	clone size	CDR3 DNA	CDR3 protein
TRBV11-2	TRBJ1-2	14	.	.	TGTGCCAGCAGCCCCCGTGGGGGTAGCTATGGCTACACCTTC	CASSPRGGSYGYTF
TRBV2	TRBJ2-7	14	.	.	TGTGCCAGCAGTGATGGTAGACTCACCTACGAGCAGTACTTC	CASSDGRLTYEQYF
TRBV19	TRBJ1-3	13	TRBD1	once	TGTGCCAGTACTCCCCAGGGGGCGGACACCATATATTTT	CASTPQGADTIYF
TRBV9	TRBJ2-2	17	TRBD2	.	TGTGCCAGCAGCGTAGTGCCTAGCGGGAGAGTTACCGGGGAGCTGTTTTTT	CASSVVPSGRVTGELFF
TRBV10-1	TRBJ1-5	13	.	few	TGCGCCAGCAGCAGGGACAGCAATCAGCCCCAGCATTTT	CASSRDSNQPQHF
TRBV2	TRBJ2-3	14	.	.	TGTGCCAGCAGTGATGGGGGGCTCACAGATACGCAGTATTTT	CASSDGGLTDTQYF
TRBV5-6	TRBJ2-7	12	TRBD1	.	TGTGCCAGCAGCTCATATACCGGGACAGATGACTTC	CASSSYTGTDDF
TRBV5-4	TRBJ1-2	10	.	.	TGTGCCGAGCGGCGGGTGGGCTACACCTTC	CAERRVGYTF
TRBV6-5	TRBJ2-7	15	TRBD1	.	TGTGCCAGCAGTATCCGGGACAGGGCATACTACGAGCAGTACTTC	CASSIRDRAYYEQYF
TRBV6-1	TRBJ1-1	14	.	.	TGTGCCAGCAGTGAAGCTTCGGGGCTTACTGAAGCTTTCTTT	CASSEASGLTEAFF
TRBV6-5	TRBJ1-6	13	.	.	TGTGCCAGCCTTAGAGCCTTTGGATCACCCCTCCACTTT	CASLRAFGSPLHF
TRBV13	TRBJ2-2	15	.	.	TGTGCCAGCAGCCGGGACTTCTTATCAACCGGGGAGCTGTTTTTT	CASSRDFLSTGELFF
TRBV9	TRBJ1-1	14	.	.	TGTGCCAGCAGCGTCGTGACGGGGGAGACTGAAGCTTTCTTT	CASSVVTGETEAFF
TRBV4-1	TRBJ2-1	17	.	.	TGCGCCAGCAGCCAAGATGTCCGCTCCCCCCTGTACAATGAGCAGTTCTTC	CASSQDVRSPLYNEQFF
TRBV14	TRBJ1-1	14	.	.	TGTGCCAGCAGCCAAGGGCCAGCGAACACTGAAGCTTTCTTT	CASSQGPANTEAFF
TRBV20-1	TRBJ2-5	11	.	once	TGCAGTGCTGGAGAGCAAGAGACCCAGTACTTC	CSAGEQETQYF
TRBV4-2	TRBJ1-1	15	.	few	TGTGCCAGCAGCCAAGGGGCGGGGTTGAGCACTGAAGCTTTCTTT	CASSQGAGLSTEAFF
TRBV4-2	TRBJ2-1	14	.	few	TGTGCCAGCAGCCAAAGGGTCTGGGTGGATGAGCAGTTCTTC	CASSQRVWVDEQFF
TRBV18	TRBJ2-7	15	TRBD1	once	TGTGCCAGCTCCCTGGGACAGGGAGGTATCTACGAGCAGTACTTC	CASSLGQGGIYEQYF
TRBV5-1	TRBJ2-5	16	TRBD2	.	TGCGCCAGCAGCACCGGGACTAGCGGGGGGGCAGAGACCCAGTACTTC	CASSTGTSGGAETQYF
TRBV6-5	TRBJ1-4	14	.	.	TGTGCCAGCAGTCTCAGGGGAGAGGATGAAAAACTGTTTTTT	CASSLRGEDEKLFF
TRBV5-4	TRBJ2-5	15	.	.	TGTGCCAGCAGCTTGATAGGGACCCCCCAAGAGACCCAGTACTTC	CASSLIGTPQETQYF
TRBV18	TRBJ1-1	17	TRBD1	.	TGTGCCAGCTCACCTCCCCCCCCTCAACAGGGGGCATCTGAAGCTTTCTTT	CASSPPPPQQGASEAFF
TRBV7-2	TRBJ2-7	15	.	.	TGTGCCAGCAGCTTAGAAGGGGGGACCCGCTACGAGCAGTACTTC	CASSLEGGTRYEQYF
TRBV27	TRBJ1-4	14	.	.	TGTGCCAGCAGCCCACAGGCAACTAATGAAAAACTGTTTTTT	CASSPQATNEKLFF
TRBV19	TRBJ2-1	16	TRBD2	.	TGTGCCAGTAGCATACCACGGGGGGGGACCTACAATGAGCAGTTCTTC	CASSIPRGGTYNEQFF
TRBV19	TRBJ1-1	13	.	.	TGTGCCAGTAGTCTGACAGCGGACACTGAAGCTTTCTTT	CASSLTADTEAFF
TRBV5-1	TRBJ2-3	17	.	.	TGCGCCAGCAGCTCTACTGGAGGGGGCAGGGGCACAGATACGCAGTATTTT	CASSSTGGGRGTDTQYF
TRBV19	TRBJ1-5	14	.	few	TGTGCCAGTAGTTTGGGCATTTATGTTCAGCCCCAGCATTTT	CASSLGIYVQPQHF
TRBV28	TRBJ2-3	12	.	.	TGTGCCAGCAGTTTACCGTGGGATACGCAGTATTTT	CASSLPWDTQYF
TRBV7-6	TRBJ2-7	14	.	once	TGTGCCAGCAGCCCAACTAGGACTGGCTACGAGCAGTACTTC	CASSPTRTGYEQYF
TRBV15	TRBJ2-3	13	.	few	TGTGCCACCAGCGCGGGACCGGGAGATACGCAGTATTTT	CATSAGPGDTQYF
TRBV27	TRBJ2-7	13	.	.	TGTGCCAGCAAACCACCTGGCTCCTACGAGCAGTACTTC	CASKPPGSYEQYF
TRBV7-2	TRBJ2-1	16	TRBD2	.	TGTGCCAGCAGGGTAGGAGCGAGCGGGAACTACAATGAGCAGTTCTTC	CASRVGASGNYNEQFF
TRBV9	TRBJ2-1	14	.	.	TGTGCCAGCAGCGTAGGAGGGGCCCACAATGAGCAGTTCTTC	CASSVGGAHNEQFF
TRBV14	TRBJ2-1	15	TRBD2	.	TGTGCCAGCAGCCTTCGGGCTAGCGGTTACAATGAGCAGTTCTTC	CASSLRASGYNEQFF
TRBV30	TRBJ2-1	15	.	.	TGTGCCTGGAGTATCAGTATCAGCTCCTACAGTGAGCAGTTCTTC	CAWSISISSYSEQFF
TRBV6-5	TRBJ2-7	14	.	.	TGTGCCAGCAGTTACTCGTCCGGCTACTACGAGCAGTACTTC	CASSYSSGYYEQYF
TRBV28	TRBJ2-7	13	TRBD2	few	TGTGCCAGCGTAGCGGGAGGGCTCAACGAGCAGTACTTC	CASVAGGLNEQYF
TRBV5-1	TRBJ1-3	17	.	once	TGCGCCAGCAGCTCCACAGATACCCCATCCTCTGGAAACACCATATATTTT	CASSSTDTPSSGNTIYF
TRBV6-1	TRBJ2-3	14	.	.	TGTGCCAGCAGAGTGGGAGCAGGCACAGATACGCAGTATTTT	CASRVGAGTDTQYF